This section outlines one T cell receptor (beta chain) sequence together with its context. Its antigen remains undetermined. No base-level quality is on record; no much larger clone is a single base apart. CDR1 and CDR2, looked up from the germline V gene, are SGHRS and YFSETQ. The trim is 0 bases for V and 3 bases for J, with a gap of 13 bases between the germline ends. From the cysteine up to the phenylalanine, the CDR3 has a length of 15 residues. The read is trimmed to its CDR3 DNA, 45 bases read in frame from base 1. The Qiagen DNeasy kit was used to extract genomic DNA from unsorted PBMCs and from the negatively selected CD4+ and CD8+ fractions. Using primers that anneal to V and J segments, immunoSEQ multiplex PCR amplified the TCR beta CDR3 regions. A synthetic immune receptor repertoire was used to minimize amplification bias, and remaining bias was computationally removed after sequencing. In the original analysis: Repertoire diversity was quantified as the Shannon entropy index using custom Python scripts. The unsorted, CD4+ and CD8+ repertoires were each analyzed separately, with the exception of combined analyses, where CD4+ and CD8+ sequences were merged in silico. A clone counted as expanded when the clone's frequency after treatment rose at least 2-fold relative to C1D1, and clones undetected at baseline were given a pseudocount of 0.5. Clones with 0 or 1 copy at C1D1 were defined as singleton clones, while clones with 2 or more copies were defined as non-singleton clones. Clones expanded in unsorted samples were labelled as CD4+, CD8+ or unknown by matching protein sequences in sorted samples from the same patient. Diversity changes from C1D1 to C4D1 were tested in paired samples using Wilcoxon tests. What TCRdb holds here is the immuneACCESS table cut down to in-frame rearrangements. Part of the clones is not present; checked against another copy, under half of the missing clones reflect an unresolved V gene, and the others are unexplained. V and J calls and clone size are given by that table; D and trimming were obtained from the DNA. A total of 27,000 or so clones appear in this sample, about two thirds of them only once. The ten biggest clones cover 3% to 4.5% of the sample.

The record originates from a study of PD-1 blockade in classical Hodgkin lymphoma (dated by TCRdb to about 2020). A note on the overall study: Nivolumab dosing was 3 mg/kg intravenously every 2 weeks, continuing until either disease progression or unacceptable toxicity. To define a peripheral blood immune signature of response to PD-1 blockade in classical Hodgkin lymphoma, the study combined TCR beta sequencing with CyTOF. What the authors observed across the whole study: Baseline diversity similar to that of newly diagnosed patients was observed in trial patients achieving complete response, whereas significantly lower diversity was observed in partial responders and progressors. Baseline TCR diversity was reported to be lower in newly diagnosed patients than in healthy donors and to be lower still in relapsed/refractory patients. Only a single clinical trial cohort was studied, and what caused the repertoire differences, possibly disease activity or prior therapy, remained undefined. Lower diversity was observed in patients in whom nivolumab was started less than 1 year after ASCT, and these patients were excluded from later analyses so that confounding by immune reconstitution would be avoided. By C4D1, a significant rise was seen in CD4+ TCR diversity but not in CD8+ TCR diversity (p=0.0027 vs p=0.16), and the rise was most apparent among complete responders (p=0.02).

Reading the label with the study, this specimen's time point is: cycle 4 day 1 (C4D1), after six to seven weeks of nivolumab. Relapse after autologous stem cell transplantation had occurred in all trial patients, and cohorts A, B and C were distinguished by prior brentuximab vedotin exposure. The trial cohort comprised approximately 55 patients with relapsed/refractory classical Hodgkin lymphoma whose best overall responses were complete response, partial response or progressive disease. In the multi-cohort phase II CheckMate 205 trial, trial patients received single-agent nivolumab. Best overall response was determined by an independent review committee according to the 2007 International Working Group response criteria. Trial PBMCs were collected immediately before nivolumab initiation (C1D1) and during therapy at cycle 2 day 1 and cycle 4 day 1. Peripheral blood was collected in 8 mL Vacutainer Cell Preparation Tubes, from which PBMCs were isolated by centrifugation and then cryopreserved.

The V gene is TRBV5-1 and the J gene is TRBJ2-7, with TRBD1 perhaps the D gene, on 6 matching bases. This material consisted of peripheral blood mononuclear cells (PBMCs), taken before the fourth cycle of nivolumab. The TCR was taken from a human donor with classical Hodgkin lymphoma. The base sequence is TGCGCCAGCAGCTTGGTGGCAGGGGAAGGCTACGAGCAGTACTTC. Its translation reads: CASSLVAGEGYEQYF. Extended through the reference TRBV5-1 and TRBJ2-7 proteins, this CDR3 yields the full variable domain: KAGVTQTPRYLIKTRGQQVTLSCSPISGHRSVSWYQQTPGQGLQFLFEYFSETQRNKGNFPGRFSGRQFSNSRSEMNVSTLELGDSALYLCASSLVAGEGYEQYFGPGTRLTVT.